This T cell receptor beta chain is from a study of blood T cell repertoires in COVID-19 (TCRdb year 2020). Context from the whole study: Samples covering the acute and convalescent phases of COVID-19 were provided by collaborators in the United States, Italy and Spain. The prospective study material was composed of cDNA or gDNA derived from T cells, B-cell-depleted T cells, or PBMCs. Deeply sampled blood TCRbeta repertoires from subjects exposed to, actively infected with, or recovered from COVID-19 were included in the dataset. The repertoires were released in a freely available public database meant as a resource for research on the immune response to SARS-CoV-2. The samples were drawn from the first 160 participants of the ongoing ImmuneRACE study and from over 950 subjects provided by 6 global collaborators. Sample metadata almost always included a de-identified subject ID, COVID-19 status, age in years and sex. Where available, HLA class I and class II types were obtained from metadata supplied by the sample provider rather than from assay-based typing. Findings and caveats that apply to the study as a whole: Clinical and demographic metadata were provided uncurated, with the amount varying by source and participant.

TCRbeta CDR3 regions were amplified from genomic DNA using the immunoSEQ Assay, a bias-controlled multiplex PCR. The published analysis was carried out like this. The number of nucleated cells in each sample was estimated from the amplification of reference gene primers within the assay. To quantify the absolute abundance of each unique TCRbeta CDR3 rearrangement, sequence reads were collapsed and filtered. For each sample, productive Simpson clonality was calculated as the square root of Simpson's diversity index over productive rearrangements. Drawn from immuneACCESS, this table holds only the in-frame rearrangements with V and J called that TCRdb kept. Clones are partly lost; checked studies trace under half to an unresolved V gene and leave the rest unexplained. The V and J calls and clone size come from that table; D and trimming were worked out from the DNA. The sample profile shows tens of thousands of clones; 75% to 90% of them were found once. 10% to 13% of the sample is in the top ten clones.

One collaborating source in Seattle enrolled patients during active infection and followed them longitudinally through the course of disease. Each collaborating institution followed its own protocols to collect whole blood in K2EDTA tubes. For TCRbeta analysis, collaborator samples were shipped as frozen whole blood, as isolated PBMCs, or as DNA extracted from either sample type. As to this clone: The antigen this receptor binds is unknown. It has no much larger one-base neighbor in the sample; base qualities were not kept.

According to the germline V gene (reference sequence), CDR1 reads GTSNPN and CDR2 reads SVGIG. Germline trimming amounts to 7 bases on V and 7 bases on J, with 5 as the count of junction bases outside the gene matches. Reading from cysteine to phenylalanine, the CDR3 counts 13 amino acids. CDR3 DNA is the only sequence kept; it has 39 bases, read in frame from the first base. The sequence was collected from a man aged 25-40 years with COVID-19, enrolled during active disease. Sequencing was performed on peripheral blood. The sequence links TRBV30 to TRBJ1-6; 9 junctional bases match TRBD1. The DNA sequence follows: TGTGCCTTGGATACAGGGGGCAATTCACCCCTCCACTTT. Translated, this gives CALDTGGNSPLHF.